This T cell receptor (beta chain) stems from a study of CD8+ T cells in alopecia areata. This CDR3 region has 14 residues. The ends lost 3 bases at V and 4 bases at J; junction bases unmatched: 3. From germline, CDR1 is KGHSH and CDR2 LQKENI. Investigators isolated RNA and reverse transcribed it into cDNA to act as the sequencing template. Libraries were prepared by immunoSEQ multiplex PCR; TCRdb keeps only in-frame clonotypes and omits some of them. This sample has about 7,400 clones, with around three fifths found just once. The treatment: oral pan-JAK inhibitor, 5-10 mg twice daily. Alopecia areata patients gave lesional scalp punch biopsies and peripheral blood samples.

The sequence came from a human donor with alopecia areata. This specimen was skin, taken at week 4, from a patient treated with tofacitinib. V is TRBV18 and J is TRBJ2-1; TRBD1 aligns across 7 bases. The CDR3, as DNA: TGTGCCAGCTCACCCCAGGGACAGTACAATGAGCAGTTCTTC. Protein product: CASSPQGQYNEQFF.